This section outlines one T cell receptor beta chain sequence together with its context. The CDR3 covers 15 residues. Between the trimmed V and J ends, which lost 3 bases and 0 bases, there was a span of 12 bases. Germline CDR1 reads SQVTM; CDR2 reads ANQGSEA. Repertoires were generated with immunoSEQ multiplex PCR, while TCRdb's copy carries only in-frame clones and drops some. The data contain roughly 46,000 clones, about 90% of them singletons. This sample is part of a study of Tregs in tolerant kidney transplant recipients. The source is a human donor in good health. The specimen was Tregs from blood. The chain carries TRBV29-1 and TRBJ2-1, with D perhaps matching TRBD1 or TRBD2 (5 bases each). The CDR3 sequence is CSVDQGRGSYNEQFF. The DNA of the CDR3 is TGCAGCGTTGATCAGGGTCGGGGCTCCTACAATGAGCAGTTCTTC.